These 16 T cell receptor beta chains were all obtained from the same sample, sequenced in a study of Ad26.COV2.S vaccination and SARS-CoV-2 variants. Treatment meaning: roughly 18 received Ad26.COV2.S at low or high dose, single or two shots; about 5 received placebo; per-sample allocation not given. Vaccine and placebo recipients were sampled on day 63 after the first injection. Repertoires were generated with immunoSEQ multiplex PCR, while TCRdb's copy carries only in-frame clones and drops some. This sample has fewer than 400,000 clones, with around 89% found just once. The sample was peripheral blood, taken in a trial of Ad26.COV2.S vaccine versus placebo. Receptors originate from a person aged 18-65 years who received the Ad26.COV2.S COVID-19 vaccine or a placebo.

The gene calls are TRBV11-2 and TRBJ2-2; D not certain. Trimming stripped 5 bases from V and 7 bases from J, with 8 bases between. CDR1 and CDR2 from the germline V gene are SGHAT and FQNNGV. The CDR3 runs to 12 residues. CDR3 loop: CASSPRSGELFF. The CDR3 DNA sequence: TGTGCCAGCAGCCCCCGGAGCGGGGAGCTGTTTTTT.

V usage is TRBV9 and J usage is TRBJ2-4; TRBD2 agrees at 8 bases. The CDR3 runs 13 residues. Unmatched junction bases numbered 2, after V lost 3 bases and J lost 6 bases. From germline, CDR1 is SGDLS and CDR2 YYNGEE. The CDR3 loop reads CASSATSGNIQYF. CDR3 DNA sequence: TGTGCCAGCAGCGCTACTAGCGGAAACATTCAGTACTTC.

The chain has TRBV19 and TRBJ2-7; 7 bases are shared with TRBD1. The CDR3 is made up of 14 amino acids. The V gene's germline CDR1 is LNHDA and CDR2 SQIVND (reference sequence). Germline trimming cut 1 base from V and 7 bases from J; bases unmatched to any gene: 7. CDR3 region: CASSIGGGLGEQYF. Here the CDR3 DNA reads TGTGCCAGTAGTATAGGAGGGGGCCTCGGGGAGCAGTACTTC. Combining the CDR3 with reference TRBV19 and TRBJ2-7 gives the whole variable domain DGGITQSPKYLFRKEGQNVTLSCEQNLNHDAMYWYRQDPGQGLRLIYYSQIVNDFQKGDIAEGYSVSREKKESFPLTVTSAQKNPTAFYLCASSIGGGLGEQYFGPGTRLTVT.

The rearrangement joins TRBV7-3 to TRBJ1-2; no reliable D call. CDR3 length: 13 residues. Trimming took off 4 bases at V and 4 bases at J, with 10 bases between the two ends. Germline CDR1 and CDR2: SGHTA and FQGTGA. The CDR3 DNA sequence: TGTGCCAGCAGCTCGACTCGGGGCTATGGCTACACCTTC. Translation gives CASSSTRGYGYTF.

The chain has TRBV7-9 and TRBJ1-4; 7 nucleotides agree with TRBD1. The CDR3 runs to 14 residues. Trimming removed 4 bases from V and 7 bases from J; junction bases left unmatched: 6. The germline V gene has CDR1 SEHNR and CDR2 FQNEAQ (reference sequence). The CDR3 coding sequence is TGTGCCAGCAGCTCCGTAGACAGGGCTGAAAAACTGTTTTTT. It is translated as CASSSVDRAEKLFF.

The chain joins TRBV7-2 to TRBJ2-3; 7 bases align to TRBD2. There are 17 residues in the CDR3. Germline CDR1 SGHTA, CDR2 FQGNSA. The V and J ends lost 3 bases and 5 bases, in that order; junction bases with no gene match: 14. The CDR3 nucleotides read TGTGCCAGCAGCTTCTCCCCACCCCCCCTAGCGGTAGATACGCAGTATTTT. Translation gives CASSFSPPPLAVDTQYF.

The CDR3 region is CASSLGTGELFF. The CDR3 DNA reads TGTGCCAGCAGCTTGGGCACCGGGGAGCTGTTTTTT. The chain recombines TRBV7-9 with TRBJ2-2; no firm D call. Germline V gives CDR1 SEHNR, CDR2 FQNEAQ (reference sequence). The CDR3 is 12 amino acids. The V end lost 3 bases, the J end lost 4 bases, and 3 bases lay between the germline ends.

This rearrangement joins TRBV2 to TRBJ1-1, with a tentative D call TRBD1 (6 bases). Germline values: CDR1 SNHLY, CDR2 FYNNEI. Trimming removed 5 bases from V and 4 bases from J, with 11 bases in between. This CDR3 contains 13 residues. DNA for the CDR3: TGTGCCAGCAGTCCAGGGGCCCTCACTGAAGCTTTCTTT. Its protein product is CASSPGALTEAFF.

The chain combines TRBV5-3 with TRBJ2-1; D is perhaps TRBD2 (5 bases). TRBV5-3 is an ORF, with its function uncertain. This CDR3 has 16 residues. V was clipped by 4 bases and J by 8 bases, with 22 bases between them. The CDR3 here is CARSPLLAPGFYEQFF. DNA for the CDR3: TGTGCCAGAAGCCCCTTGTTAGCGCCCGGTTTCTATGAGCAGTTCTTC.

The gene calls are TRBV12-3 or TRBV12-4 and TRBJ2-1, with D perhaps matching TRBD1 (6 bases). Between the trimmed V and J ends, which lost 6 bases and 6 bases, there was a span of 12 bases. There are 13 residues in the CDR3. The CDR3 bases are TGTGCCAGCAGGCCCATCAGGGGCAATGAGCAGTTCTTC. This codes for CASRPIRGNEQFF.

This clone was recorded a few times. The chain combines TRBV30 with TRBJ2-1; TRBD1 might be the D (6 bases). Germline-derived CDR1 and CDR2 are GTSNPN and SVGIG (reference sequence). The CDR3 runs 17 residues. Trimming removed 1 base at V and 7 bases at J, with 23 bases between. CDR3 nucleotide sequence: TGTGCCTGGAGTGATTCGCTCGACAGTCAGGGGAAGAATGAGCAGTTCTTC. It translates to CAWSDSLDSQGKNEQFF.

Written as DNA, the CDR3 is TGTGCCAGCAGGGTCACGGGACAGGCTCATTCACCCCTCCACTTT. This encodes CASRVTGQAHSPLHF. The chain uses TRBV2 and TRBJ1-6, with 8 bases matching TRBD1. Germline-derived CDR1 and CDR2 are SNHLY and FYNNEI. This CDR3 comprises 15 residues. J was trimmed by 8 bases and V by 6 bases; bases with no gene match: 9. Full variable domain (outside the CDR3, taken from reference TRBV2 and TRBJ1-6): EPEVTQTPSHQVTQMGQEVILRCVPISNHLYFYWYRQILGQKVEFLVSFYNNEISEKSEIFDDQFSVERPDGSNFTLKIRSTKLEDSAMYFCASRVTGQAHSPLHFGNGTRLTVT.

This sequence joins TRBV10-3 and TRBJ1-4; no definite D call. Germline CDR1 is ENHRY and CDR2 is SYGVKD. Trimming removed 7 bases at V and 6 bases at J, with 12 bases between. The CDR3 is made up of 13 amino acids. The CDR3 spells CAIKSGGDEKLFF. The DNA of the CDR3 is TGTGCCATCAAATCGGGTGGTGATGAAAAACTGTTTTTT.

The V and J genes are TRBV7-2 and TRBJ1-4; 11 bases are shared with TRBD1. V lost 4 bases and J lost 7; bases outside the gene matches: 5. This CDR3 comprises 15 residues. Per germline, CDR1 SGHTA and CDR2 FQGNSA. CDR3 residues: CASSSTDRGLEKLFF. Here the CDR3 DNA reads TGTGCCAGCAGCTCGACGGACAGGGGGCTTGAAAAACTGTTTTTT.

CDR3: CASNKRETSYEQYF. As DNA, the CDR3 is TGTGCCAGCAACAAGCGGGAGACATCCTACGAGCAGTACTTC. The rearrangement uses TRBV2 and TRBJ2-7, with 8 bases identical to TRBD2. V dropped 7 bases and J dropped 1; count of bases not matched to a gene: 6. The CDR3 has 14 residues. Germline V gene lookup returns CDR1 SNHLY and CDR2 FYNNEI. The full variable domain, in which reference TRBV2 and TRBJ2-7 provide the parts outside the CDR3, is EPEVTQTPSHQVTQMGQEVILRCVPISNHLYFYWYRQILGQKVEFLVSFYNNEISEKSEIFDDQFSVERPDGSNFTLKIRSTKLEDSAMYFCASNKRETSYEQYFGPGTRLTVT.

V gene TRBV9 combines with J gene TRBJ2-5; a possible D gene is TRBD2 (6 bases). Germline CDR1 and CDR2: SGDLS and YYNGEE. The CDR3 covers 15 residues. Trimming shortened V by 0 bases and J by 1 base, and 10 bases separated the two germline ends. As DNA, the CDR3 is TGTGCCAGCAGCGTAGCTCCTAGCGCCCAAGAGACCCAGTACTTC. Residues: CASSVAPSAQETQYF.